These 5 T cell receptor beta chains were sequenced from one sample in a study of blood T cells in healthy people across ages. Using a J-beta primer mix together with a sample-barcoded 5' primer, a second PCR was run for about 6 to 12 cycles. TCRdb fed the 5' RACE reads into MiXCR, producing one record per CDR3 protein. The table includes around 990,000 distinct CDR3 sequences, approximately 25% detected once. These sequences were also reported in another study, on T cells of mothers and their children.

The specimen was blood. The receptor source for this set is a girl aged 2-9 years in good health.

This clonotype has a handful of counts. The gene calls are TRBV6-1 and TRBJ2-1; D is undetermined. The end of the DNA aligns better with TRBJ2-5, so the J call may be wrong. This CDR3 has 11 amino acids. Germline V gene data show CDR1 as MNHNS and CDR2 as SASEGT. In DNA form, the CDR3 reads TGTGCCAGCAGTATGAGGGAGACCCAGTACTTC. Protein sequence: CASSMRETQYF.

The chain couples TRBV20-1 to TRBJ2-7; D gene uncertain. Germline assignment: CDR1 DFQATT and CDR2 SNEGSKA (reference sequence). The CDR3 has 15 amino acids. V gave up 0 bases and J gave up 5 bases, with 17 bases separating them. The CDR3: CSAREYPGTWDEQYF. CDR3 nucleotide sequence: TGCAGTGCTAGAGAGTACCCGGGTACCTGGGACGAGCAGTACTTC.

V usage is TRBV20-1 and J usage is TRBJ2-3; 7 positions agree with TRBD2. Germline V lookup: CDR1 DFQATT, CDR2 SNEGSKA (reference sequence). The CDR3 runs 13 residues. Trimming at V came to 6 bases and at J to 2 bases, leaving 5 bases not matched to a gene. The CDR3 here is CSATRDYTDTQYF. The DNA for the CDR3 is TGCAGTGCGACTCGGGACTACACAGATACGCAGTATTTT.

V is TRBV29-1 and J is TRBJ2-3; D gene ambiguous. Per the germline V gene, CDR1 is SQVTM and CDR2 is ANQGSEA. This CDR3 region has 12 residues. Trimming pared 4 bases from V and 2 bases from J, leaving 7 bases between. This CDR3 is CSVARATDTQYF. CDR3 bases: TGCAGCGTTGCCCGGGCCACAGATACGCAGTATTTT.

CDR3 in amino acids: CATSDLGPESEQYF. The CDR3 DNA reads as TGTGCCACCAGTGATTTGGGACCCGAGAGCGAGCAGTACTTC. The chain employs TRBV24-1 and TRBJ2-7, with unresolved D. V was shortened by 0 bases and J by 6 bases, with 11 bases between the two germline ends. The CDR3 has 14 residues. Germline values: CDR1 KGHDR, CDR2 SFDVKD.